This TCR beta chain was obtained from a study of T cell clonality in common variable immunodeficiency. This clone has a count of ten or more. Read data end 3 residues before the CDR3 end; the end is taken from the germline J gene. The CDR3 is 16 residues long. The junction had 7 bases not matched to a gene; V was cut back by 5 bases and J by 2 bases. Germline V gene data show CDR1 as SGHTA and CDR2 as FQGTGA. Data came from immunoSEQ multiplex PCR; TCRdb stores just in-frame clones and leaves some out. Captured here are about 47,000 clones, none seen once; the top ten comprise about 0.68%. The J gene is TRBJ2-5, the V gene TRBV7-3, with 11 bases that match TRBD2. The clonotype was recovered from a person aged 18 to 69 in good health. Sample: peripheral blood mononuclear cells. The CDR3 loop is CASSKPGLAEQETQYF. CDR3 bases read: TGTGCCAGCAGCAAACCGGGACTAGCGGAACAAGAGACC.